These 30 T cell receptor beta chains originate from one sample sequenced in a study of cytomegalovirus exposure and HLA in healthy donors. The PCR contained 60 Vbeta and 13 Jbeta primers. TCRdb's table, derived via immunoSEQ multiplex PCR, lists solely in-frame clones and lacks some. This sample's table reports tens of thousands of clones. The sequenced material came from PBMCs. Receptors were obtained from a male donor in good health and CMV-seronegative.

The rearrangement joins TRBV5-1 to TRBJ2-1; D may be TRBD2 (6 bases). Trimming shortened V by 3 bases and J by 1 base, and 20 bases separated the two germline ends. There are 18 residues in the CDR3. The germline V gene encodes CDR1 SGHRS and CDR2 YFSETQ. The CDR3 loop reads CASSSLPLVGGSYNEQFF. CDR3 DNA: TGCGCCAGCAGCTCCCTACCCTTGGTGGGAGGTTCCTACAATGAGCAGTTCTTC.

V is TRBV2 and J is TRBJ1-4; D is possibly TRBD1 (6 bases). Trimming shortened V by 7 bases and J by 14 bases, and 32 bases separated the two germline ends. The CDR3 is 17 residues long. The germline gives CDR1 SNHLY, CDR2 FYNNEI. The CDR3 protein is CASTPNPPTGPKGALFF. Written as DNA, the CDR3 is TGTGCCAGCACTCCCAATCCCCCGACAGGACCTAAAGGAGCTCTGTTTTTT. Supplemented by reference TRBV2 and TRBJ1-4, the full variable domain reads EPEVTQTPSHQVTQMGQEVILRCVPISNHLYFYWYRQILGQKVEFLVSFYNNEISEKSEIFDDQFSVERPDGSNFTLKIRSTKLEDSAMYFCASTPNPPTGPKGALFFGSGTQLSVL.

The chain recombines TRBV5-1 with TRBJ1-4, with a possible D match to TRBD1 (6 bases). The CDR3 loop spans 16 amino acids. The V end was cut by 9 bases, the J end by 6 bases, with 24 bases between. Germline V gives CDR1 SGHRS, CDR2 YFSETQ. The CDR3 loop reads CATRESPGQIDEKLFF. CDR3 coding DNA: TGCGCCACACGCGAATCTCCGGGACAAATAGATGAAAAACTGTTTTTT.

The chain links TRBV28 to TRBJ2-5; TRBD2 matches 16 bases. Germline V gene sequence: CDR1 MDHEN, CDR2 SYDVKM. The length of the CDR3 is 18 residues. The V gene end was trimmed by 1 base and the J gene end by 4 bases; junction bases not matched to a gene: 6. CDR3 DNA: TGTGCCAGCAGTTTATCGGGACTAGCGGGAGGGCCCGGAGAGACCCAGTACTTC. Amino acid sequence: CASSLSGLAGGPGETQYF. Complete variable domain (other parts from reference TRBV28 and TRBJ2-5): DVKVTQSSRYLVKRTGEKVFLECVQDMDHENMFWYRQDPGLGLRLIYFSYDVKMKEKGDIPEGYSVSREKKERFSLILESASTNQTSMYLCASSLSGLAGGPGETQYFGPGTRLLVL.

V usage is TRBV30 and J usage is TRBJ2-5; possible D gene TRBD1, 7 bases. V was trimmed by 4 bases and J by 5 bases, leaving 14 bases between them. The CDR3 contains 13 residues. CDR1 GTSNPN and CDR2 SVGIG come from the germline V gene (reference sequence). The CDR3 DNA follows: TGTGCCTGGAAACGACAGGGAGGCGAGACCCAGTACTTC. This codes for CAWKRQGGETQYF.

The chain has TRBV4-1 and TRBJ2-5; 8 bases are shared with TRBD2. There are 16 residues in the CDR3. The germline CDR1 and CDR2 sequences are MGHRA and YSYEKL. V shed 1 base, J shed 4 bases, and the junction held 8 bases outside the gene matches. CDR3 sequence (DNA): TGCGCCAGCAGCCAAGGGGGGGTAGCGGGGATAGAGACCCAGTACTTC. Protein: CASSQGGVAGIETQYF.

This chain links TRBV7-2 with TRBJ2-7; weak D call: TRBD2 (5 bases). In germline, CDR1 is SGHTA, CDR2 FQGNSA. CDR3 length: 12 amino acids. Trimming took off 3 bases at V and 7 bases at J, with 10 bases between the two ends. CDR3 coding DNA: TGTGCCAGCAGCTTCGTAGGAGGTGAGCAGTACTTC. Translated: CASSFVGGEQYF.

The V and J genes are TRBV28 and TRBJ2-6; 7 nucleotides line up with TRBD2. Germline CDR1 reads MDHEN; CDR2 reads SYDVKM. The CDR3 has 16 residues. The ends lost 7 bases at V and 2 bases at J; junction bases unmatched: 8. DNA for the CDR3: TGTGCCAGCACCTTTAGGGGAGGGGCTGGGGCCAACGTCCTGACTTTC. This codes for CASTFRGGAGANVLTF.

V and J are TRBV5-6 and TRBJ1-2; tentative D call: TRBD1 (5 bases). Germline assignment: CDR1 SGHDT and CDR2 YYEEEE. The CDR3 sequence is 13 residues long. Trimming removed 0 bases at V and 3 bases at J, with 6 bases between. The CDR3 region has the DNA TGTGCCAGCAGCTTGGGACAGTACTATGGCTACACCTTC. As protein: CASSLGQYYGYTF.

This sequence joins TRBV7-8 and TRBJ2-1; the D gene is possibly TRBD2 (6 bases). The CDR3 runs to 17 residues. Per the germline V gene, CDR1 is SGHVS and CDR2 is FQNEAQ. The V gene lost 3 bases and the J gene lost 4 bases, with 19 bases spanning the gap. The DNA of the CDR3 is TGTGCCAGCAGCTTCCGGAGGGGATACACCCAATACAATGAGCAGTTCTTC. Its translation is CASSFRRGYTQYNEQFF.

This chain links TRBV6-5 with TRBJ1-1, with 9 nucleotides matching TRBD1. The junction had 3 bases not matched to a gene; V was cut back by 3 bases and J by 1 base. CDR1 is MNHEY, CDR2 SVGAGI, per germline. The CDR3 is 15 amino acids. As DNA, the CDR3 is TGTGCCAGCAGTTATTGGGGACAGGGGAACACTGAAGCTTTCTTT. This codes for CASSYWGQGNTEAFF.

The rearrangement joins TRBV30 to TRBJ2-7, with a tentative D call TRBD2 (5 bases). The CDR3 has 14 amino acids. Germline CDR1 is GTSNPN and CDR2 is SVGIG (reference sequence). Trimming stripped 2 bases from V and 2 bases from J, with 13 bases between. The CDR3 DNA sequence: TGTGCCTGGAGTTCTGGACTCCCACCCTACGAGCAGTACTTC. Its protein product is CAWSSGLPPYEQYF.

The chain combines TRBV30 with TRBJ1-2; D perhaps matches TRBD1 (5 bases). The length of the CDR3 is 13 residues. V dropped 0 bases and J dropped 6 bases, with 11 bases sitting between them. CDR1 is GTSNPN and CDR2 is SVGIG in the germline V gene (reference sequence). The CDR3 region is CAWSVRAGNGYTF. In nucleotides, the CDR3 is TGTGCCTGGAGTGTACGGGCAGGGAATGGCTACACCTTC.

The rearrangement links TRBV28 to TRBJ2-5; the match to TRBD2 covers 11 bases. The V and J ends lost 2 bases and 11 bases, in that order; junction bases with no gene match: 10. CDR1 and CDR2 (germline): MDHEN, SYDVKM. This CDR3 contains 15 residues. This chain's CDR3 is CASSLVAGGSYKQYF. The CDR3, as DNA: TGTGCCAGCAGTTTAGTAGCGGGAGGGTCCTACAAGCAGTACTTC.

In DNA form, the CDR3 reads TGTGCCAGCAGCTTGTCCCGGACAGGGGCACTTAACTATGGCTACACCTTC. Its protein is CASSLSRTGALNYGYTF. The V call is TRBV5-6, the J call TRBJ1-2; 9 positions agree with TRBD1. Germline-derived CDR1 and CDR2 are SGHDT and YYEEEE. V lost 1 base to trimming and J lost 1 base; unmatched junction nucleotides: 8. The CDR3 contains 17 residues.

V usage is TRBV30 and J usage is TRBJ1-1; possible D gene TRBD1, 5 bases. Trimming pared 2 bases from V and 4 bases from J, leaving 14 bases between. This CDR3 has 14 amino acids. Germline CDR1 GTSNPN, CDR2 SVGIG (reference sequence). CDR3 residues: CAWSRQGRTTEAFF. The CDR3 region has the DNA TGTGCCTGGAGTCGGCAGGGTCGGACCACTGAAGCTTTCTTT.

V is TRBV9 and J is TRBJ2-1; 8 nucleotides match TRBD2. With V trimmed by 0 bases and J by 5 bases, 4 bases remained unmatched. CDR1 and CDR2 (germline): SGDLS, YYNGEE. CDR3 size: 15 residues. The DNA for the CDR3 is TGTGCCAGCAGCGTAGGGCGGGGGGCCCACAATGAGCAGTTCTTC. Translation gives CASSVGRGAHNEQFF.

The chain links TRBV2 to TRBJ2-4; TRBD1 might be the D (6 bases). The germline V gene encodes CDR1 SNHLY and CDR2 FYNNEI. The CDR3 runs to 14 residues. V lost 4 bases, J lost 2 bases, and 9 bases lay in between. In DNA, the CDR3 is TGTGCCAGCAGTGTTCAGGGGACCAAAAACATTCAGTACTTC. Its protein product is CASSVQGTKNIQYF.

This chain links TRBV18 with TRBJ2-7, with 9 bases matching TRBD1. In germline, CDR1 is KGHSH, CDR2 LQKENI. With 0 bases clipped from V and 6 bases from J, the junction kept 9 bases outside the gene matches. The CDR3 is made up of 16 amino acids. The CDR3 nucleotides are TGTGCCAGCTCACCACCGTCAACAGGGGGCGCTTCCGAGCAGTACTTC. It specifies CASSPPSTGGASEQYF.

V and J are TRBV15 and TRBJ2-2, with 16 bases that match TRBD2. The CDR3 has 18 residues. The germline V gene has CDR1 LNHNV and CDR2 YYDKDF (reference sequence). V lost 4 bases to trimming and J lost 8 bases; unmatched junction nucleotides: 10. This chain's CDR3 is CATSTPPGTSGRAGELFF. The CDR3 region has the DNA TGTGCCACCAGCACACCACCCGGGACTAGCGGGAGGGCGGGGGAGCTGTTTTTT.

The rearrangement joins TRBV29-1 to TRBJ2-7; D unclear. The V end was cut by 8 bases, the J end by 4 bases, with 15 bases between. The CDR3 consists of 12 residues. CDR1 is SQVTM, CDR2 ANQGSEA, per germline. The DNA of the CDR3 is TGCAGCACCCTGGGCACCTCATACGAGCAGTACTTC. Translating it yields CSTLGTSYEQYF.

This chain joins TRBV7-2 and TRBJ1-6; 10 bases line up with TRBD1. Trimming at V came to 2 bases and at J to 10 bases, leaving 5 bases not matched to a gene. Germline V CDR1 and CDR2: SGHTA, FQGNSA. This CDR3 is 15 amino acids long. CDR3 amino acids: CASSLRDRGGSPLHF. The CDR3 DNA reads TGTGCCAGCAGCTTACGGGACAGGGGCGGATCACCCCTCCACTTT. The variable domain in full, completed from reference TRBV7-2 and TRBJ1-6, reads GAGVSQSPSNKVTEKGKDVELRCDPISGHTALYWYRQSLGQGLEFLIYFQGNSAPDKSGLPSDRFSAERTGGSVSTLTIQRTQQEDSAVYLCASSLRDRGGSPLHFGNGTRLTVT.

V and J are TRBV11-2 and TRBJ2-7; 7 bases line up with TRBD1. J gave up 3 bases and V 2 bases, and 7 bases lay outside the gene matches. This CDR3 has 15 residues. Germline CDR1 and CDR2: SGHAT and FQNNGV. The CDR3 reads CASSLIRTGDYEQYF. The CDR3 region has the DNA TGTGCCAGCAGCTTAATCAGGACAGGAGACTACGAGCAGTACTTC.

The chain recombines TRBV7-2 with TRBJ2-7; 10 bases map to TRBD1. Germline lookup yields CDR1 SGHTA and CDR2 FQGNSA. With 3 bases clipped from V and 5 bases from J, the junction kept 4 bases outside the gene matches. This CDR3 region has 14 residues. The DNA of the CDR3 is TGTGCCAGCAGCTTCGGACAGGGGGTTCACGAGCAGTACTTC. It codes for CASSFGQGVHEQYF.

The CDR3 DNA follows: TGTGCCAGCAGTTCAACTAGCGGGGGTTACAATGAGCAGTTCTTC. It is translated as CASSSTSGGYNEQFF. The chain has TRBV4-2 and TRBJ2-1, with 11 positions matching TRBD2. The CDR3 is 15 residues long. CDR1 and CDR2 from the germline V gene are LGHNA and YNFKEQ. The V gene end was trimmed by 6 bases and the J gene end by 4 bases; junction bases not matched to a gene: 5.

The chain links TRBV6-5 to TRBJ1-2, with TRBD1 as a possible D gene (6 bases). The V end lost 6 bases, the J end lost 6 bases, and 11 bases lay between the germline ends. The CDR3 sequence is 12 residues long. Germline V gene data show CDR1 as MNHEY and CDR2 as SVGAGI. The CDR3 bases are TGTGCCAGCAGCTCGTCAGGGGATGGCTACACCTTC. This codes for CASSSSGDGYTF.

This chain connects TRBV19 to TRBJ2-2, with D tentatively TRBD1 (6 bases). The CDR3 is 14 residues long. Trimming removed 5 bases from V and 4 bases from J, with 11 bases in between. Germline CDR1 LNHDA, CDR2 SQIVND (reference sequence). The CDR3 sequence is CASSVDSFTGELFF. The CDR3 DNA follows: TGTGCCAGTAGTGTGGACAGTTTCACCGGGGAGCTGTTTTTT.

V and J are TRBV5-6 and TRBJ2-1, with TRBD2 identical over 7 bases. CDR1 is SGHDT and CDR2 is YYEEEE in the germline V gene. The J segment lost 7 bases and the V segment lost 4 bases, leaving 11 bases of the junction unmatched. There are 15 residues in the CDR3. Here the CDR3 DNA reads TGTGCCAGCAGCACAACTAGCGCGGACGGGAATGAGCAGTTCTTC. Translating it yields CASSTTSADGNEQFF. Full variable domain (missing parts from reference TRBV5-6 and TRBJ2-1): DAGVTQSPTHLIKTRGQQVTLRCSPKSGHDTVSWYQQALGQGPQFIFQYYEEEERQRGNFPDRFSGHQFPNYSSELNVNALLLGDSALYLCASSTTSADGNEQFFGPGTRLTVL.

The chain recombines TRBV5-6 with TRBJ2-4; D gene ambiguous. Germline loops: CDR1 SGHDT, CDR2 YYEEEE. This CDR3 has 15 residues. With 3 bases removed from V and 0 bases from J, the gap between germline ends came to 10 bases. CDR3 in amino acids: CASSSSPLAKNIQYF. The CDR3 DNA reads TGTGCCAGCAGCTCCTCTCCCCTAGCCAAAAACATTCAGTACTTC. Drawing the rest from reference TRBV5-6 and TRBJ2-4, the complete variable domain is DAGVTQSPTHLIKTRGQQVTLRCSPKSGHDTVSWYQQALGQGPQFIFQYYEEEERQRGNFPDRFSGHQFPNYSSELNVNALLLGDSALYLCASSSSPLAKNIQYFGAGTRLSVL.

The gene calls are TRBV29-1 and TRBJ2-7, with D perhaps TRBD1 (6 bases). CDR3 size: 12 residues. The germline V and J ends were trimmed by 0 bases and 9 bases, with 12 bases remaining between them. Germline lookup yields CDR1 SQVTM and CDR2 ANQGSEA. CDR3 sequence: CSVEEGAMRQYF. DNA for the CDR3: TGCAGCGTTGAAGAGGGGGCGATGAGGCAGTACTTC.